The TCR beta chain under discussion was sequenced for a study of cytomegalovirus exposure and HLA in healthy donors. The PCR employed 60 Vbeta primers together with 13 Jbeta primers. TCRdb's table, derived via immunoSEQ multiplex PCR, lists solely in-frame clones and lacks some. The sample records around 150,000 clones, approximately 80% being singletons. Germline CDR1 reads GTSNPN; CDR2 reads SVGIG (reference sequence). The germline V and J ends were trimmed by 3 bases and 6 bases, with 12 bases remaining between them. The CDR3 loop spans 13 amino acids. As concerns this clone: Antigen unknown.

Study results and caveats: The authors confirmed in vitro that a few CMV-associated chains were specific for CMV antigens.

The sequenced material came from PBMCs. The sequence derives from a woman between 40 and 55 years old in good health and CMV-seropositive. The J gene is TRBJ1-5, the V gene TRBV30; D perhaps matches TRBD1 (6 bases). Here the CDR3 reads CAWSAGTFQPQHF. CDR3 bases: TGTGCCTGGAGCGCAGGGACATTTCAGCCCCAGCATTTT.